The clone carrying this T cell receptor beta chain has a single count. In germline, CDR1 is LGHDT, CDR2 YNNKEL (reference sequence). Trimming cost V 2 bases and J 5 bases, with 13 bases left between them. The CDR3 runs to 14 residues. Assay used: immunoSEQ multiplex PCR; TCRdb lists only in-frame clones, some missing. The sample has hundreds of thousands of clones; roughly 90% are singletons. The sample belongs to a study of blood T cell repertoires in COVID-19. This clonotype was obtained from a woman aged 25 to 39 with acute or convalescent COVID-19. The sequencing sample was made of peripheral blood. The rearrangement uses TRBV3-1 (or the pseudogene TRBV3-2) and TRBJ2-7, with D maybe TRBD1 (6 bases). The CDR3 sequence is CASSQTGKVNEQYF. The CDR3 region has the DNA TGTGCCAGCAGCCAAACAGGGAAGGTCAACGAGCAGTACTTC.